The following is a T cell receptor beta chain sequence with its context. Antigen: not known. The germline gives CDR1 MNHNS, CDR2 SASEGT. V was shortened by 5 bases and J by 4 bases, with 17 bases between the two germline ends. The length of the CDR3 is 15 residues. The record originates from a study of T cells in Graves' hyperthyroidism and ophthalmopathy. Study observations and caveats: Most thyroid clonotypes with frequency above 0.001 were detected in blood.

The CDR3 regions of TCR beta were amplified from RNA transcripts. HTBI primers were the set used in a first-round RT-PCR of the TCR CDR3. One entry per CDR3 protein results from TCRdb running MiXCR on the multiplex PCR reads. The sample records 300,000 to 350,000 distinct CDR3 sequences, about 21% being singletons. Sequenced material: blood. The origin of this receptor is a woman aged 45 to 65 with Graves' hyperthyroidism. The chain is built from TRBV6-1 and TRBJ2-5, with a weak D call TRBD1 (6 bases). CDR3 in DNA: TGTGCCAGCAGTCGGGACATTTCCCGGGCAGAGACCCAGTACTTC. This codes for CASSRDISRAETQYF.